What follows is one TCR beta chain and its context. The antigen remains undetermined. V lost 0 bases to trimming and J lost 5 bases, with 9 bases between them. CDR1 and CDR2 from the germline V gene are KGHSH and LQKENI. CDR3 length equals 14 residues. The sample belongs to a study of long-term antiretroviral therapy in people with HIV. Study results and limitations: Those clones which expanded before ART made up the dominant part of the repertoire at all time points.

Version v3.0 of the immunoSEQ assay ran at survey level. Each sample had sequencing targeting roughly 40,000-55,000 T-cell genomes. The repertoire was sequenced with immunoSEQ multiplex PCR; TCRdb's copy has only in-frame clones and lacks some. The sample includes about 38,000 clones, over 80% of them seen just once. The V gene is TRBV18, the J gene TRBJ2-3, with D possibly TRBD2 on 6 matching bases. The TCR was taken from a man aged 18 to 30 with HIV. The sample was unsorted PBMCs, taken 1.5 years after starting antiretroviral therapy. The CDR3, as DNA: TGTGCCAGCTCACCACCGTCGGAGGGAGATACGCAGTATTTT. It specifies CASSPPSEGDTQYF.